These 5 T cell receptor beta chains were all obtained from the same sample, sequenced in a study of response to subunit inactivated influenza vaccine. TCRdb recomputed calls from the RT-PCR reads with MiXCR, one row per CDR3 protein. The sample has about 500,000 distinct CDR3 sequences; about 17% are singletons. The starting material was CD4+ T cells sorted from PBMCs, obtained less than 30 months after vaccination. The receptors originated from a man between 50 and 75 years old who received an inactivated influenza vaccine.

This clonotype was counted a few times. The chain uses TRBV7-2 and TRBJ2-7; no reliable D call. Germline-derived CDR1 and CDR2 are SGHTA and FQGNSA. The CDR3 has 13 residues. V was trimmed by 6 bases and J by 2 bases, leaving 11 bases between them. CDR3 nucleotides: TGTGCCAGCAGTTCGGTGGCGGCCTACGAGCAGTACTTC. This encodes CASSSVAAYEQYF.

The chain carries TRBV6-1 and TRBJ2-7; 10 bases match TRBD1. Trimming removed 8 bases from V and 0 bases from J; junction bases left unmatched: 4. Germline CDR1 and CDR2: MNHNS and SASEGT. The length of the CDR3 is 14 residues. The CDR3 here is CASYRQGASYEQYF. The CDR3 region has the DNA TGTGCCAGCTATAGACAGGGGGCCTCCTACGAGCAGTACTTC.

This clonotype occurred a few times. The chain links TRBV10-3 to TRBJ2-4; no clear D. V lost 3 bases and J lost 0, with 6 bases in between. This CDR3 spans 14 amino acids. The germline gives CDR1 ENHRY, CDR2 SYGVKD. The chain's CDR3 is CAISEQLAKNIQYF. The CDR3 coding sequence is TGTGCCATCAGTGAACAGCTAGCCAAAAACATTCAGTACTTC.

In its sample, this clonotype was seen a few times. The chain couples TRBV7-2 to TRBJ2-5, with TRBD2 identical over 10 bases. CDR1 is SGHTA and CDR2 is FQGNSA in the germline V gene. J gave up 2 bases and V 6 bases, and 6 bases lay outside the gene matches. The CDR3 has 15 amino acids. The CDR3, as DNA: TGTGCCAGCAGTTTTAGCGGGGGGCCTCAAGAGACCCAGTACTTC. This encodes CASSFSGGPQETQYF.

The table lists this clonotype with a few counts. The chain couples TRBV6-5 to TRBJ2-2, with D uncertain. Per germline, CDR1 MNHEY and CDR2 SVGAGI. The ends were cut back, 0 bases at V and 4 bases at J, with 9 bases in the middle. The CDR3 sequence is 15 residues long. As DNA, the CDR3 is TGTGCCAGCAGTTACTCTCGCCCCAGCACCGGGGAGCTGTTTTTT. Encoded protein: CASSYSRPSTGELFF.